This entry lists 2 T cell receptor beta chains sequenced from one sample in a study of beta chain features in type 1 diabetes. Expressed TCRB transcripts were sequenced because the isolated RNA had all been reverse transcribed beforehand. The assay was immunoSEQ multiplex PCR, and TCRdb's table has in-frame clones only and misses some. The top ten clones hold 5.5% to 7.5% of a sample with about 320,000 clones, roughly 15% of them seen once. Sequenced: central memory CD4+ T cells from blood. Every receptor here comes from a young man in good health.

There are a few counts of this clone. The chain carries TRBV5-1 and TRBJ2-2; TRBD1 agrees at 7 bases. The V gene's germline CDR1 is SGHRS and CDR2 YFSETQ. V gave up 3 bases and J gave up 6 bases; unmatched junction bases: 14. This CDR3 has 17 residues. CDR3: CASSSGQLTTTSGELFF. In DNA form, the CDR3 reads TGCGCCAGCAGCTCGGGACAGCTCACGACTACCTCCGGGGAGCTGTTTTTT.

The chain recombines TRBV11-3 with TRBJ2-1; D is undetermined. The germline V gene has CDR1 SGHNT and CDR2 YENEEA. The V end lost 5 bases, the J end lost 6 bases, and 8 bases lay between the germline ends. The CDR3 has 12 amino acids. The CDR3 region is CASSQLGNEQFF. The CDR3 DNA sequence: TGTGCCAGCAGCCAGCTAGGCAATGAGCAGTTCTTC.